Ten or more counts support the clone carrying this TCR beta chain. The antigen is unknown. This sample was taken from a study of metastatic and nonmetastatic thyroid tumors. About the study: Peripheral blood and tumor or nodule samples from malignant and benign thyroid patients were compared.

CDR3 length: 16 amino acids. V trimming: 6 bases; J trimming: 9 bases; junction bases outside the gene matches: 14. Germline values: CDR1 SNHLY, CDR2 FYNNEI. Study-wide findings and caveats: It was reported that TCR beta diversity was significantly higher in malignant thyroid tumors than benign nodules, in blood and tumor.

Thyroid surgery had not been preceded by any treatment in any patient. TCRdb reprocessed the PCR reads using MiXCR. The repertoire holds tens of thousands of clones, with roughly 4% as singletons. Sequencing input: blood. This receptor was obtained from a female donor with papillary thyroid cancer or a benign thyroid nodule (not recorded which). Some clones in this sample may be carry-over from other donors' samples. The J gene is TRBJ2-1, the V gene TRBV2; 10 bases line up with TRBD2. The CDR3 loop is CASSFSTSGKAGEQFF. CDR3 nucleotides: TGTGCCAGCAGCTTTTCCACTAGCGGGAAGGCGGGTGAGCAGTTCTTC. Full variable domain (missing parts from reference TRBV2 and TRBJ2-1): EPEVTQTPSHQVTQMGQEVILRCVPISNHLYFYWYRQILGQKVEFLVSFYNNEISEKSEIFDDQFSVERPDGSNFTLKIRSTKLEDSAMYFCASSFSTSGKAGEQFFGPGTRLTVL.